A single T cell receptor beta chain is shown here with its context. Its specificity is not known. It was with 60 Vbeta and 13 Jbeta primers that the PCR ran. Here immunoSEQ multiplex PCR was the method, and the copy in TCRdb shows in-frame clones only, minus some. This table has about 200,000 clones, 82% appearing once. This entry belongs to a study of cytomegalovirus exposure and HLA in healthy donors. Study-wide results and limits: Most TCR sequences were rare, but some public TCRs occurred in many donors. Roughly uniform sequencing depth across donors was assumed, possibly incorrectly. There were several of the most significant clusters that appeared linked to common viral pathogens in a later analysis. It was reportedly the case that the classifier diagnosed cytomegalovirus status with high specificity and sensitivity.

The TCR was taken from a woman between 50 and 59 years old in good health and CMV-seropositive. Sequenced input: PBMCs.

The CDR3 nucleotides are TGTGCCACCAGCAGAAGGCAGGGACTAGCGGAGATTCAGTACTTC. Amino acid sequence: CATSRRQGLAEIQYF. J is TRBJ2-4 and V is TRBV15, with 11 bases lining up with TRBD2. The CDR3 has 15 amino acids. Germline V CDR1 and CDR2: LNHNV, YYDKDF (reference sequence). The trim removed 2 bases at V and 10 bases at J, leaving 7 bases unmatched.